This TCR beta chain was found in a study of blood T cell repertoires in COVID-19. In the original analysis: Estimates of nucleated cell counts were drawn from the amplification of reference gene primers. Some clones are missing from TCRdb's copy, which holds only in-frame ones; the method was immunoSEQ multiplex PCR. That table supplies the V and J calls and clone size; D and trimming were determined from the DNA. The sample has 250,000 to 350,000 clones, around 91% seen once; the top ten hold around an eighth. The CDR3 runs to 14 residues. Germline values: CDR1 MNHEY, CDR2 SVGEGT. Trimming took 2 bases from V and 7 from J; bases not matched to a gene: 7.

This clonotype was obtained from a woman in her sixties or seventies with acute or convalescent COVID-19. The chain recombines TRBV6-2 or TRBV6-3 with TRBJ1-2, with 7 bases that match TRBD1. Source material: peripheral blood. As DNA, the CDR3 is TGTGCCAGCAGTTACCGCGACAGGGCAGCTGGCTACACCTTC. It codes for CASSYRDRAAGYTF.